The 24 T cell receptor beta chains below were found in one sample sequenced in a study of blood T cell repertoires in COVID-19. Profiling relied on immunoSEQ multiplex PCR, and the TCRdb table lists in-frame clones only, not all of them. This repertoire shows some 250,000 clones, about four fifths found once; its top ten account for 7.5%. Sequencing was carried out using peripheral blood. The receptors come from a woman older than 75 with COVID-19, enrolled during active disease.

V gene TRBV27 combines with J gene TRBJ1-1, with D possibly TRBD1 on 5 matching bases. With 0 bases removed from V and 4 bases from J, the gap between germline ends came to 15 bases. The germline V gene has CDR1 MNHEY and CDR2 SMNVEV (reference sequence). The CDR3 runs to 16 residues. DNA of the CDR3: TGTGCCAGCAGTTTATCGCGGCCCGGGGGGGGCACTGAAGCTTTCTTT. It specifies CASSLSRPGGGTEAFF.

V gene TRBV4-1 combines with J gene TRBJ2-3, with 16 bases lining up with TRBD2. After removal of 4 bases from V and 9 bases from J, the junction contained 22 bases not matched to a gene. The CDR3 runs to 21 residues. Germline CDR1 MGHRA, CDR2 YSYEKL. The CDR3 nucleotides read TGCGCCAGCAGCCTACTAGGGACTAGCGGGGGGGCCATTAGCCCCCGGCGGACGCAGTATTTT. Translation gives CASSLLGTSGGAISPRRTQYF.

The chain couples TRBV28 to TRBJ1-4; D is uncertain. This CDR3 has 11 amino acids. Germline values: CDR1 MDHEN, CDR2 SYDVKM. Trimming pared 3 bases from V and 8 bases from J, leaving 4 bases between. The CDR3 coding sequence is TGTGCCAGCAGTTTGCGGGAAAAACTGTTTTTT. Encoded protein: CASSLREKLFF. The whole variable domain, filled in from reference TRBV28 and TRBJ1-4, reads DVKVTQSSRYLVKRTGEKVFLECVQDMDHENMFWYRQDPGLGLRLIYFSYDVKMKEKGDIPEGYSVSREKKERFSLILESASTNQTSMYLCASSLREKLFFGSGTQLSVL.

This clone was seen once. The chain carries TRBV11-2 and TRBJ2-5; D gene ambiguous. CDR3 length: 12 amino acids. Deletions cut 3 bases from V and 6 bases from J, with 8 bases between. From germline, CDR1 is SGHAT and CDR2 FQNNGV. CDR3 in DNA: TGTGCCAGCAGCTTGCTAGTACAGACCCAGTACTTC. Residues: CASSLLVQTQYF.

This chain connects TRBV24-1 to TRBJ1-5, with D tentatively TRBD1 (5 bases). V lost 1 base and J 8 bases, leaving 5 bases between the germline ends. This CDR3 has 12 amino acids. Germline assignment: CDR1 KGHDR and CDR2 SFDVKD. The CDR3 coding sequence is TGTGCCACCAGTGATTTAGGGGAGCCCCAGCATTTT. Amino acid sequence: CATSDLGEPQHF.

The chain employs TRBV4-2 and TRBJ1-2; D not resolved. From germline, CDR1 is LGHNA and CDR2 YNFKEQ. V lost 5 bases and J lost 4, with 17 bases in between. The CDR3 consists of 15 residues. The CDR3 DNA follows: TGTGCCAGCAGCAACCCGGGCTCCAGCGGCTATGGCTACACCTTC. This translates into CASSNPGSSGYGYTF.

J is TRBJ2-7 and V is TRBV6-5; TRBD1 matches 8 bases. The ends lost 6 bases at V and 5 bases at J; junction bases unmatched: 12. CDR1 and CDR2 from the germline V gene are MNHEY and SVGAGI. The CDR3 contains 15 residues. CDR3 DNA: TGTGCCAGCAGGCCAGGACAGGGTCGTCTCCACGAGCAGTACTTC. The encoded protein is CASRPGQGRLHEQYF.

The rearrangement joins TRBV6-5 to TRBJ1-2; D not resolved. V gave up 0 bases and J gave up 6 bases, with 14 bases separating them. Germline loops: CDR1 MNHEY, CDR2 SVGAGI. There are 15 residues in the CDR3. The chain's CDR3 is CASSYSYLRQDGYTF. CDR3 nucleotides: TGTGCCAGCAGTTACTCATACCTTAGGCAGGATGGCTACACCTTC.

V is TRBV6-6 and J is TRBJ1-2, with D uncertain. Per germline, CDR1 MNHNY and CDR2 SVGAGI (reference sequence). CDR3 length equals 15 residues. V gave up 8 bases and J gave up 5 bases, with 21 bases separating them. The CDR3 DNA reads TGTGCCAGCTCCGTTAGCGAGACGGCACCGTATGGCTACACCTTC. Translating gives CASSVSETAPYGYTF.

The chain uses TRBV7-3 and TRBJ2-2; tentative D call: TRBD2 (6 bases). This CDR3 has 15 amino acids. The V and J ends lost 2 bases and 1 base respectively, with 8 bases between them. The germline gives CDR1 SGHTA, CDR2 FQGTGA. CDR3 region: CASSLGGVNTGELFF. CDR3 coding DNA: TGTGCCAGCAGCTTAGGCGGGGTGAACACCGGGGAGCTGTTTTTT.

This clone was recorded only once. This rearrangement joins TRBV18 to TRBJ1-2, with TRBD1 matching 7 bases. CDR3 length equals 13 residues. Germline V gene lookup returns CDR1 KGHSH and CDR2 LQKENI. Germline trimming cut 6 bases from V and 6 bases from J; bases unmatched to any gene: 7. As DNA, the CDR3 is TGTGCCAGCTCTCTGGACAGGAGTGATGGCTACACCTTC. Translating it yields CASSLDRSDGYTF.

The CDR3 coding sequence is TGTGCCAGCAGTTCCGGTGACAGGAGAAGCACAGATACGCAGTATTTT. Amino acids: CASSSGDRRSTDTQYF. This chain connects TRBV6-6 to TRBJ2-3; TRBD1 is a possible D gene (6 bases). Trimming took 4 bases from V and 0 from J, leaving 14 bases between them. The CDR3 extends over 16 amino acids. Germline CDR1 and CDR2: MNHNY and SVGAGI (reference sequence).

J is TRBJ2-7 and V is TRBV6-1, with D maybe TRBD2 (6 bases). The germline gives CDR1 MNHNS, CDR2 SASEGT. The V and J ends lost 4 bases and 0 bases respectively, with 19 bases between them. The CDR3 has 17 residues. Here the CDR3 reads CASSVQLAGELSYEQYF. CDR3 bases: TGTGCCAGCAGTGTCCAACTAGCCGGAGAACTCTCCTACGAGCAGTACTTC.

This rearrangement joins TRBV2 to TRBJ2-7; a weak D match, TRBD2 (6 bases). V shed 10 bases and J shed 2 bases, with 15 bases lying between them. Per the germline V gene, CDR1 is SNHLY and CDR2 is FYNNEI. This CDR3 region has 13 residues. The chain's CDR3 is CATAGLSTYEQYF. The CDR3 coding sequence is TGTGCCACCGCGGGACTTTCGACCTACGAGCAGTACTTC. The complete variable domain, with remaining parts taken from reference TRBV2 and TRBJ2-7, reads EPEVTQTPSHQVTQMGQEVILRCVPISNHLYFYWYRQILGQKVEFLVSFYNNEISEKSEIFDDQFSVERPDGSNFTLKIRSTKLEDSAMYFCATAGLSTYEQYFGPGTRLTVT.

This clone occurred a few times. The chain employs TRBV27 and TRBJ2-1; D call uncertain. Trimming removed 8 bases at V and 9 bases at J, with 11 bases between. CDR3 length equals 11 residues. The V gene's germline CDR1 is MNHEY and CDR2 SMNVEV (reference sequence). DNA for the CDR3: TGTGCCAGCGGGCCGCCCCTTGAGCAGTTCTTC. Residues: CASGPPLEQFF.

As for this clone: Within the sample, other DNA sequences also encode this same CDR3. The V gene is TRBV30, the J gene TRBJ1-1; D not certain. V gave up 0 bases and J gave up 1 base, with 6 bases separating them. The CDR3 spans 13 residues. CDR1 is GTSNPN, CDR2 SVGIG, per germline (reference sequence). The CDR3 loop is CAWSVSRNTEAFF. The DNA for the CDR3 is TGTGCCTGGAGTGTATCCAGGAACACTGAAGCTTTCTTT. Variable domain in full (rest from reference TRBV30 and TRBJ1-1): SQTIHQWPATLVQPVGSPLSLECTVEGTSNPNLYWYRQAAGRGLQLLFYSVGIGQISSEVPQNLSASRPQDRQFILSSKKLLLSDSGFYLCAWSVSRNTEAFFGQGTRLTVV.

The chain uses TRBV7-9 and TRBJ1-1; D ambiguous. V gave up 1 base and J gave up 4 bases, with 4 bases separating them. Per the germline V gene, CDR1 is SEHNR and CDR2 is FQNEAQ (reference sequence). This CDR3 is 12 amino acids long. The chain's CDR3 is CASSLGATEAFF. CDR3 coding DNA: TGTGCCAGCAGCTTAGGGGCCACTGAAGCTTTCTTT.

V gene TRBV11-2 combines with J gene TRBJ2-7; no definite D call. Trimming cost V 4 bases and J 6 bases, with 13 bases left between them. The CDR3 is 13 amino acids. Germline CDR1 reads SGHAT; CDR2 reads FQNNGV. The CDR3 bases are TGTGCCAGCAGCTCCCCTTACAAGCGCGAGCAGTACTTC. It yields the protein CASSSPYKREQYF.

V is TRBV11-2 and J is TRBJ2-5, with TRBD1 as a possible D gene (6 bases). Between the trimmed V and J ends, which lost 4 bases and 3 bases, there was a span of 9 bases. The CDR3 is made up of 13 amino acids. In germline, CDR1 is SGHAT, CDR2 FQNNGV. Here the CDR3 reads CASSSDRKETQYF. The CDR3 region has the DNA TGTGCCAGCAGCTCGGACAGAAAAGAGACCCAGTACTTC. The variable domain in full, with the rest retrieved from reference TRBV11-2 and TRBJ2-5, is EAGVAQSPRYKIIEKRQSVAFWCNPISGHATLYWYQQILGQGPKLLIQFQNNGVVDDSQLPKDRFSAERLKGVDSTLKIQPAKLEDSAVYLCASSSDRKETQYFGPGTRLLVL.

The CDR3 DNA reads TGTGCCAGCAGCTTCGCCCCGGGACTCGACTACAATGAGCAGTTCTTC. Protein product: CASSFAPGLDYNEQFF. V and J are TRBV11-3 and TRBJ2-1; maybe TRBD2 (6 bases). Germline V gene sequence: CDR1 SGHNT, CDR2 YENEEA. Trimming shortened V by 3 bases and J by 3 bases, and 15 bases separated the two germline ends. The CDR3 has 16 amino acids.

This sequence joins TRBV6-1 and TRBJ1-2, with D uncertain. V lost 2 bases, J lost 4 bases, and 11 bases lay in between. Germline CDR1 is MNHNS and CDR2 is SASEGT. The CDR3 sequence is 14 residues long. In nucleotides, the CDR3 is TGTGCCAGCAGTGAATCGGGTGGGTTCTATGGCTACACCTTC. Its translation is CASSESGGFYGYTF.

This chain links TRBV28 with TRBJ2-5; 13 nucleotides line up with TRBD2. The germline CDR1 and CDR2 sequences are MDHEN and SYDVKM. This CDR3 contains 15 residues. The CDR3 bases are TGTGGAGCGGGGGAACTAGCGGGAGGGGGAGAGACCCAGTACTTC. This sequence encodes CGAGELAGGGETQYF. The entire variable domain, with the rest obtained from reference TRBV28 and TRBJ2-5, is as follows: DVKVTQSSRYLVKRTGEKVFLECVQDMDHENMFWYRQDPGLGLRLIYFSYDVKMKEKGDIPEGYSVSREKKERFSLILESASTNQTSMYLCGAGELAGGGETQYFGPGTRLLVL.

The chain recombines TRBV9 with TRBJ2-1; 7 bases are shared with TRBD2. In germline, CDR1 is SGDLS, CDR2 YYNGEE. CDR3 length: 14 residues. Losses at the gene ends were 7 bases for V and 7 bases for J; bases not matched to a gene: 11. CDR3 sequence: CASGREGLSNEQFF. The CDR3 DNA sequence: TGTGCCAGCGGAAGGGAGGGCCTATCAAATGAGCAGTTCTTC.

CDR3 protein: CASSLGQAEKLFF. The CDR3, as DNA: TGTGCCAGCAGCTTAGGACAGGCGGAAAAACTGTTTTTT. The V and J genes are TRBV7-9 and TRBJ1-4; D is perhaps TRBD1 (6 bases). V was trimmed by 1 base and J by 8 bases, leaving 8 bases between them. The CDR3 totals 13 residues. Germline V lookup: CDR1 SEHNR, CDR2 FQNEAQ (reference sequence).